The 30 T cell receptor beta chains presented below share a single source sample, sequenced in a study of response to subunit inactivated influenza vaccine. TCRdb independently ran MiXCR on the RT-PCR reads; one entry per CDR3 protein. The table lists some 600,000 distinct CDR3 sequences, 12% to 15% of them singletons. This sample comprised PBMCs from blood, obtained less than 15 days before vaccination. These TCRs come from a man over 45 who received an inactivated influenza vaccine.

V is TRBV9 and J is TRBJ2-4; 11 nucleotides line up with TRBD2. V lost 4 bases, J lost 3 bases, and 9 bases stayed unmatched. The germline V gene encodes CDR1 SGDLS and CDR2 YYNGEE. This CDR3 spans 17 amino acids. CDR3 bases: TGTGCCAGCAGCCCTTTAGCGGGGGGGCTTGGCAAAAACATTCAGTACTTC. Protein: CASSPLAGGLGKNIQYF.

This clonotype was observed at least ten times. The genes are TRBV28 and TRBJ1-4; a possible D gene is TRBD1 (5 bases). This CDR3 is built from 14 residues. V was pared by 3 bases and J by 5 bases, with 10 bases between. Germline CDR1 is MDHEN and CDR2 is SYDVKM. The CDR3 region is CASSFWGNNEKLFF. The CDR3 DNA follows: TGTGCCAGCAGTTTTTGGGGGAACAATGAAAAACTGTTTTTT.

The chain employs TRBV20-1 and TRBJ2-3, with D unresolved. Per the germline V gene, CDR1 is DFQATT and CDR2 is SNEGSKA (reference sequence). V was clipped by 6 bases and J by 0 bases, with 10 bases between them. This CDR3 spans 13 amino acids. The CDR3 nucleotides are TGCAGTGCCTCATGGGCTAGCACAGATACGCAGTATTTT. It codes for CSASWASTDTQYF.

In this sample, this clonotype turned up many times. The gene calls are TRBV6-1 and TRBJ2-2; 13 nucleotides agree with TRBD2. CDR3 length: 15 amino acids. J was trimmed by 8 bases and V by 6 bases; bases with no gene match: 6. Germline CDR1 and CDR2: MNHNS and SASEGT. The CDR3 loop reads CASSDWTSGGGELFF. In nucleotides, the CDR3 is TGTGCCAGCAGCGACTGGACTAGCGGGGGAGGGGAGCTGTTTTTT.

The table lists this clonotype with a count of one. The DNA of the CDR3 is TGCAGTGCTAGAAGCGGGAGTTACAACGAGCAGTACTTC. Protein product: CSARSGSYNEQYF. The chain is built from TRBV20-1 and TRBJ2-7; 8 bases fit TRBD2. From germline, CDR1 is DFQATT and CDR2 SNEGSKA (reference sequence). V lost 2 bases, J lost 5 bases, and 5 bases stayed unmatched. The CDR3 contains 13 residues.

This clonotype was seen more than once but under ten times. V and J are TRBV3-1 and TRBJ2-1; D unclear. Germline values: CDR1 LGHDT, CDR2 YNNKEL (reference sequence). This CDR3 contains 12 residues. V was clipped by 4 bases and J by 7 bases, with 8 bases between them. CDR3 bases: TGTGCCAGCAGCCCATACGGTAATGAGCAGTTCTTC. It codes for CASSPYGNEQFF.

The chain is built from TRBV2 and TRBJ2-6; D might be TRBD1 (6 bases). CDR1 SNHLY and CDR2 FYNNEI come from the germline V gene. The CDR3 has 14 residues. Trimming pared 6 bases from V and 10 bases from J, leaving 16 bases between. DNA for the CDR3: TGTGCCAGCAGATGGACAGAGGGCAGGAACGTCCTGACTTTC. It is translated as CASRWTEGRNVLTF. The full variable domain, its missing parts supplied by reference TRBV2 and TRBJ2-6, is EPEVTQTPSHQVTQMGQEVILRCVPISNHLYFYWYRQILGQKVEFLVSFYNNEISEKSEIFDDQFSVERPDGSNFTLKIRSTKLEDSAMYFCASRWTEGRNVLTFGAGSRLTVL.

In DNA, the CDR3 is TGCAGTGCTAGAGATTATCCCTCCTATTCAAGGGCCCAGTACTTC. Protein: CSARDYPSYSRAQYF. V and J are TRBV20-1 and TRBJ2-5; D remains ambiguous. With 0 bases removed from V and 9 bases from J, the gap between germline ends came to 20 bases. This CDR3 comprises 15 residues. Looked up from germline, CDR1 is DFQATT and CDR2 is SNEGSKA (reference sequence).

The chain links TRBV28 to TRBJ2-3; 7 bases map to TRBD2. Germline V CDR1 and CDR2: MDHEN, SYDVKM. This CDR3 region has 17 residues. With 4 bases clipped from V and 0 bases from J, the junction kept 10 bases outside the gene matches. The CDR3 sequence is CASSSGTTKTSTDTQYF. For the CDR3, the DNA is TGTGCCAGCAGTTCCGGGACTACAAAGACTAGCACAGATACGCAGTATTTT.

J is TRBJ1-2 and V is TRBV7-2; D unresolved. Germline CDR1 reads SGHTA; CDR2 reads FQGNSA. The CDR3 covers 13 residues. Trimming took 5 bases from V and 6 from J, leaving 13 bases between them. In DNA, the CDR3 is TGTGCCAGCAGCGCGGACTACGTTGATGGCTACACCTTC. Protein product: CASSADYVDGYTF.

This clonotype was seen more than once but under ten times. This chain connects TRBV15 to TRBJ1-2; D is possibly TRBD1 (6 bases). Germline V gives CDR1 LNHNV, CDR2 YYDKDF (reference sequence). There are 15 residues in the CDR3. V was trimmed by 1 base and J by 5 bases, leaving 14 bases between them. CDR3 sequence reads: CATSRALEGGYGYTF. The CDR3 DNA follows: TGTGCCACCAGCAGAGCCCTGGAAGGGGGGTATGGCTACACCTTC. Full variable domain (missing parts from reference TRBV15 and TRBJ1-2): DAMVIQNPRYQVTQFGKPVTLSCSQTLNHNVMYWYQQKSSQAPKLLFHYYDKDFNNEADTPDNFQSRRPNTSFCFLDIRSPGLGDTAMYLCATSRALEGGYGYTFGSGTRLTVV.

The rearrangement joins TRBV7-8 to TRBJ2-7; no firm D call. This CDR3 spans 14 amino acids. Germline V gene data show CDR1 as SGHVS and CDR2 as FQNEAQ. Deletions cut 3 bases from V and 1 base from J, with 10 bases between. CDR3 nucleotide sequence: TGTGCCAGCAGCTTCGATTTCGGGTCCTACGAGCAGTACTTC. It translates to CASSFDFGSYEQYF.

The chain is built from TRBV20-1 and TRBJ1-5, with D maybe TRBD1 (5 bases). Germline CDR1 DFQATT, CDR2 SNEGSKA (reference sequence). The CDR3 sequence is 12 residues long. V lost 4 bases to trimming and J lost 11 bases, with 15 bases between them. CDR3 sequence: CSAIGTVSAQHF. DNA of the CDR3: TGCAGTGCTATCGGGACCGTCTCAGCCCAGCATTTT.

The V gene is TRBV4-3, the J gene TRBJ2-1; no clear D. This CDR3 spans 12 amino acids. CDR1 and CDR2 from the germline V gene are LGHNA and YSLEER. V gave up 1 base and J gave up 9 bases, with 7 bases separating them. The DNA for the CDR3 is TGCGCCAGCAGCCAAGGGCGCGTTGAGCAGTTCTTC. Protein: CASSQGRVEQFF.

The chain employs TRBV4-3 and TRBJ2-5; TRBD2 matches 7 bases. CDR3 length: 16 residues. Germline CDR1 and CDR2: LGHNA and YSLEER. The J segment lost 2 bases and the V segment lost 0 bases, leaving 6 bases of the junction unmatched. In nucleotides, the CDR3 is TGCGCCAGCAGCCAAGATTATCAGGGAGGGCAAGAGACCCAGTACTTC. It is translated as CASSQDYQGGQETQYF.

This clonotype appeared a few times. The chain carries TRBV7-9 and TRBJ2-5, with 11 bases fitting TRBD2. Trimming took 4 bases from V and 9 from J; bases not matched to a gene: 13. CDR3 length: 16 residues. From germline, CDR1 is SEHNR and CDR2 FQNEAQ (reference sequence). The CDR3, as DNA: TGTGCCAGCAGCTCCGCGTCCGGGACTAGCGGTCTGGCCCAGTACTTC. This sequence encodes CASSSASGTSGLAQYF.

This chain joins TRBV25-1 and TRBJ1-2; the match to TRBD1 covers 8 bases. Germline V gene data show CDR1 as MGHDK and CDR2 as SYGVNS. The CDR3 is 16 residues long. V trimming: 0 bases; J trimming: 7 bases; junction bases outside the gene matches: 10. The CDR3 loop is CASSEYSLGQGTGYTF. CDR3 DNA sequence: TGTGCCAGCAGTGAATATTCTCTTGGACAGGGTACTGGCTACACCTTC.

CDR3 sequence reads: CASSYPTGYSNQPQHF. The CDR3 DNA follows: TGTGCCAGCAGTTACCCGACAGGGTATAGCAATCAGCCCCAGCATTTT. V gene TRBV6-2 or TRBV6-3 combines with J gene TRBJ1-5; 7 bases are shared with TRBD1. The CDR3 consists of 16 residues. V shed 2 bases, J shed 0 bases, and the junction held 4 bases outside the gene matches. The germline gives CDR1 MNHEY, CDR2 SVGEGT.

This chain uses TRBV20-1 with TRBJ2-7, with 8 positions matching TRBD1. The germline V gene encodes CDR1 DFQATT and CDR2 SNEGSKA (reference sequence). V shed 5 bases and J 7 bases; nucleotides not matched to a gene: 10. The CDR3 runs 13 residues. This chain's CDR3 is CSAGRQGSREQYF. The CDR3 nucleotides are TGCAGTGCTGGAAGACAGGGGAGCAGGGAGCAGTACTTC.

This clonotype has more than one count but fewer than ten. J is TRBJ2-5 and V is TRBV6-6, with D perhaps TRBD2 (5 bases). Germline V gene lookup returns CDR1 MNHNY and CDR2 SVGAGI (reference sequence). V was clipped by 8 bases and J by 4 bases, with 14 bases between them. The length of the CDR3 is 13 residues. CDR3 nucleotide sequence: TGTGCCAGCGTTTCGGGGATAGGAGAGACCCAGTACTTC. It specifies CASVSGIGETQYF.

This clonotype was counted between two and nine times. The rearrangement links TRBV28 to TRBJ1-4; no firm D call. Germline CDR1 is MDHEN and CDR2 is SYDVKM. Trimming cost V 6 bases and J 0 bases, with 2 bases left between them. There are 12 residues in the CDR3. CDR3 amino acids: CASSTTNEKLFF. DNA for the CDR3: TGTGCCAGCAGCACAACTAATGAAAAACTGTTTTTT.

The chain links TRBV7-2 to TRBJ2-1; D might be TRBD2 (5 bases). The germline V and J ends were trimmed by 2 bases and 3 bases, with 17 bases remaining between them. Looked up from germline, CDR1 is SGHTA and CDR2 is FQGNSA. CDR3 size: 17 residues. For the CDR3, the DNA is TGTGCCAGCAGCTTAAGGGTTCTAGCAGCGATCTACAATGAGCAGTTCTTC. It encodes CASSLRVLAAIYNEQFF.

This clonotype was counted many times. The chain is built from TRBV27 and TRBJ2-1; D uncertain. This CDR3 has 12 amino acids. V was shortened by 6 bases and J by 4 bases, with 7 bases between the two germline ends. Germline CDR1 and CDR2: MNHEY and SMNVEV (reference sequence). The CDR3 protein is CASREGYNEQFF. The CDR3 DNA sequence: TGTGCCAGCAGAGAAGGGTACAATGAGCAGTTCTTC.

This clonotype occurred a few times. The chain uses TRBV6-5 and TRBJ2-3, with a weak D call TRBD1 (5 bases). This CDR3 contains 14 residues. The ends were cut back, 0 bases at V and 4 bases at J, with 8 bases in the middle. CDR1 and CDR2 from the germline V gene are MNHEY and SVGAGI. In DNA, the CDR3 is TGTGCCAGCAGTTACTCCAGGGCCGCAGATACGCAGTATTTT. It encodes CASSYSRAADTQYF.

This clonotype showed up many times. This chain connects TRBV20-1 to TRBJ2-3; the D gene is possibly TRBD1 (6 bases). The CDR3 length is 12 residues. Germline CDR1 reads DFQATT; CDR2 reads SNEGSKA (reference sequence). Trimming pared 1 base from V and 5 bases from J, leaving 7 bases between. CDR3 bases: TGCAGTGCTAGAGTCAGGGGAGATACGCAGTATTTT. Protein product: CSARVRGDTQYF.

The chain has TRBV10-3 and TRBJ2-3; TRBD2 agrees at 7 bases. CDR1 and CDR2 from the germline V gene are ENHRY and SYGVKD. The CDR3 contains 13 residues. The V and J ends lost 6 bases and 2 bases, in that order; junction bases with no gene match: 2. This CDR3 is CAIRGTNTDTQYF. CDR3 DNA sequence: TGTGCCATCAGAGGGACTAACACAGATACGCAGTATTTT.

This clonotype showed up just a few times. The J gene is TRBJ2-3, the V gene TRBV6-4, with 9 bases identical to TRBD2. J gave up 1 base and V 6 bases, and 5 bases lay outside the gene matches. Germline V gene data show CDR1 as MRHNA and CDR2 as SNTAGT. CDR3 size: 15 residues. CDR3 DNA: TGTGCCAGCAGAGAGCGGGGGGAACGCACAGATACGCAGTATTTT. Protein: CASRERGERTDTQYF.

Here the CDR3 DNA reads TGTGCCAGCAGCTTCAGGGTTGGCGGGGAGCTGTTTTTT. It specifies CASSFRVGGELFF. This rearrangement joins TRBV11-2 to TRBJ2-2; perhaps TRBD1 as D (5 bases). CDR1 and CDR2 (germline): SGHAT, FQNNGV. The CDR3 has 13 amino acids. V lost 3 bases, J lost 7 bases, and 9 bases lay in between.

This rearrangement joins TRBV12-3 or TRBV12-4 to TRBJ2-5, with 9 bases lining up with TRBD1. The J segment lost 4 bases and the V segment lost 5 bases, leaving 5 bases of the junction unmatched. The CDR3 contains 14 residues. Written as DNA, the CDR3 is TGTGCCAGCAGTCCGAGGGACAGGGTAGAGACCCAGTACTTC. Residues: CASSPRDRVETQYF.

This clonotype was found a few times. The CDR3 DNA reads as TGTGCCAGCAGTACTTCAAGGGGACTGTTTTTT. Protein product: CASSTSRGLFF. The rearrangement links TRBV12-3 or TRBV12-4 to TRBJ1-4; D might be TRBD1 (5 bases). Trimming took off 5 bases at V and 13 bases at J, with 11 bases between the two ends. The CDR3 has 11 residues.